The 16 T cell receptor beta chains reported below all come from one sample, sequenced in a study of T-cell reconstitution after alpha-beta-depleted transplantation in children. The TCRbeta library was prepared with unique molecular identifiers. TCRdb re-analysed the PCR reads in MiXCR, keeping a single row per CDR3 protein. The top ten hold roughly 2% of the sample, which has about 490,000 distinct CDR3 sequences, roughly a tenth seen once. The sequenced sample was PBMCs, obtained before TCRalphabeta/CD19-depleted stem cell transplant. These receptors were obtained from a child aged 2 to 10 with inherited bone marrow failure, due to receive a stem cell transplant.

The sample holds many counts of this clonotype. V gene TRBV2 combines with J gene TRBJ2-3; TRBD2 agrees at 9 bases. The CDR3 loop spans 17 amino acids. CDR1 SNHLY and CDR2 FYNNEI come from the germline V gene. V lost 3 bases to trimming and J lost 5 bases; unmatched junction nucleotides: 12. Written as DNA, the CDR3 is TGTGCCAGCAGTGATCCCGTAGCGGGAGAAGGCGGAGATACGCAGTATTTT. Translating it yields CASSDPVAGEGGDTQYF.

In this sample, this clonotype turned up many times. The CDR3 DNA reads as TGTGCCAGCAGTTACGTAGCTAGTCTCTCCGGGGAGCTGTTTTTT. This codes for CASSYVASLSGELFF. V gene TRBV6-2 or TRBV6-3 combines with J gene TRBJ2-2; D remains unclear. V dropped 2 bases and J dropped 6 bases, with 13 bases sitting between them. Germline CDR1 MNHEY, CDR2 SVGEGT. CDR3 length equals 15 residues.

A remark on this clonotype: A clone one base away is much larger, so this may be a read error. This chain links TRBV27 with TRBJ1-6, with a tentative D call TRBD1 (6 bases). Germline values: CDR1 MNHEY, CDR2 SMNVEV (reference sequence). This CDR3 region has 13 residues. V was pared by 4 bases and J by 6 bases, with 7 bases between. The CDR3 DNA reads as TGTGCCAGCAGTTACAGGGTTAATTCACCCCTCCACTTT. Its protein product is CASSYRVNSPLHF.

This clonotype was seen repeatedly, ten times or more. The V call is TRBV20-1, the J call TRBJ2-6; D gene ambiguous. There are 14 residues in the CDR3. Trimming removed 1 base at V and 0 bases at J, with 4 bases between. Germline assignment: CDR1 DFQATT and CDR2 SNEGSKA (reference sequence). Here the CDR3 reads CSARAGSGANVLTF. In nucleotides, the CDR3 is TGCAGTGCTAGAGCCGGCTCTGGGGCCAACGTCCTGACTTTC.

This clonotype was picked up many times. This rearrangement joins TRBV7-9 to TRBJ2-2; 11 bases match TRBD2. CDR3 length: 17 amino acids. V gave up 5 bases and J gave up 0 bases; unmatched junction bases: 5. The germline V gene encodes CDR1 SEHNR and CDR2 FQNEAQ (reference sequence). The CDR3 sequence: CASSLPGLAANTGELFF. CDR3 DNA: TGTGCCAGCAGCCTCCCGGGACTAGCGGCGAACACCGGGGAGCTGTTTTTT.

This clonotype was seen repeatedly, ten times or more. This chain joins TRBV3-1 and TRBJ1-3, with D unclear. The ends were cut back, 1 base at V and 2 bases at J, with 9 bases in the middle. The CDR3 extends over 15 amino acids. Germline V gene sequence: CDR1 LGHDT, CDR2 YNNKEL (reference sequence). The CDR3 DNA is TGTGCCAGCAGCCAAGGTCCGATTACTGGAAACACCATATATTTT. Translated: CASSQGPITGNTIYF.

This clonotype was counted many times. The chain carries TRBV5-4 and TRBJ2-7, with 11 bases matching TRBD2. The germline V gene encodes CDR1 SGHNT and CDR2 YYREEE (reference sequence). The CDR3 has 15 amino acids. V gave up 5 bases and J gave up 2 bases; unmatched junction bases: 6. CDR3 in DNA: TGTGCCAGCAGTCGTGCGGGACTAGCGGCCTACGAGCAGTACTTC. Protein: CASSRAGLAAYEQYF.

In this sample, this clonotype turned up many times. This chain links TRBV9 with TRBJ1-2, with D possibly being TRBD1 (5 bases). The CDR3 is made up of 15 amino acids. Trimming removed 3 bases from V and 4 bases from J, with 16 bases in between. CDR1 and CDR2 (germline): SGDLS, YYNGEE. The CDR3 DNA follows: TGTGCCAGCAGCGCTTTGGGGCTATCCCTCTATGGCTACACCTTC. Translating it yields CASSALGLSLYGYTF.

This clonotype occurred many times. V gene TRBV5-1 combines with J gene TRBJ2-1, with D perhaps matching TRBD2 (6 bases). The CDR3 consists of 17 residues. V lost 0 bases, J lost 0 bases, and 13 bases lay in between. Looked up from germline, CDR1 is SGHRS and CDR2 is YFSETQ. Here the CDR3 reads CASSLGVGGSSYNEQFF. CDR3 nucleotides: TGCGCCAGCAGCTTGGGGGTGGGAGGATCCTCCTACAATGAGCAGTTCTTC.

The J gene is TRBJ2-3, the V gene TRBV20-1, with D perhaps TRBD2 (6 bases). Germline V CDR1 and CDR2: DFQATT, SNEGSKA (reference sequence). This CDR3 spans 14 amino acids. V was cut by 3 bases and J by 2 bases, with 12 bases left in between. The CDR3 loop reads CSARGRELTDTQYF. DNA of the CDR3: TGCAGTGCTAGGGGCCGGGAGCTCACAGATACGCAGTATTTT.

The rearrangement links TRBV4-3 to TRBJ2-7; TRBD1 matches at 7 bases. Trimming took 1 base from V and 2 from J; bases not matched to a gene: 20. The length of the CDR3 is 20 residues. From germline, CDR1 is LGHNA and CDR2 YSLEER. The CDR3 bases are TGCGCCAGCAGCCAAGTCTTCCTTTTCGACACCGGGACAGAAGCCTACGAGCAGTACTTC. Protein product: CASSQVFLFDTGTEAYEQYF.

This clonotype was seen repeatedly, ten times or more. CDR3 amino acids: CSVLDREGETQYF. The CDR3 nucleotides read TGCAGCGTTTTGGACAGGGAGGGAGAGACCCAGTACTTC. The chain combines TRBV29-1 with TRBJ2-5, with TRBD1 as a possible D gene (8 bases). The CDR3 spans 13 residues. Germline assignment: CDR1 SQVTM and CDR2 ANQGSEA. Trimming left V 5 bases short and J 4 bases short, with 14 bases between.

V and J are TRBV7-2 and TRBJ2-1; no clear D. Between the trimmed V and J ends, which lost 5 bases and 8 bases, there was a span of 10 bases. Germline V gene data show CDR1 as SGHTA and CDR2 as FQGNSA. CDR3 length: 12 amino acids. Written as DNA, the CDR3 is TGTGCCAGCAGCCCCAAATACGATGAGCAGTTCTTC. Translating it yields CASSPKYDEQFF.

This clonotype appeared a few times. The rearrangement links TRBV27 to TRBJ1-1; D is ambiguous. Germline V CDR1 and CDR2: MNHEY, SMNVEV (reference sequence). Trimming took 10 bases from V and 3 from J, leaving 18 bases between them. The CDR3 length is 14 residues. The CDR3 nucleotides are TGTGCCACTACTAAAAGGTTCGGAGACACTGAAGCTTTCTTT. It codes for CATTKRFGDTEAFF.

The genes are TRBV24-1 and TRBJ2-2, with 8 bases matching TRBD1. This CDR3 is built from 16 residues. V dropped 3 bases and J dropped 3; count of bases not matched to a gene: 5. Germline values: CDR1 KGHDR, CDR2 SFDVKD. This chain's CDR3 is CATSDRRGLDTGELFF. The CDR3 nucleotides are TGTGCCACCAGTGATCGCAGGGGGCTGGACACCGGGGAGCTGTTTTTT.

This clonotype was observed a handful of times. The chain combines TRBV30 with TRBJ1-1; D is uncertain. CDR3 length: 12 amino acids. With 4 bases removed from V and 1 base from J, the gap between germline ends came to 7 bases. Germline V gene data show CDR1 as GTSNPN and CDR2 as SVGIG (reference sequence). The DNA of the CDR3 is TGTGCCTGGACGGCGGGGAACACTGAAGCTTTCTTT. Translating it yields CAWTAGNTEAFF.